The clone carrying this T cell receptor (beta chain) was detected many times. This sample is part of a study of human T cells and chemical hapten exposure. Study-wide background: The study patch tested 0.01% DPC on the upper back and read results at 6 days.

TCRdb analysed the RACE reads with MiXCR anew, one entry per CDR3 protein. The data show under 130,000 distinct CDR3 sequences, 8% to 13% seen once. CDR1 is MDHEN and CDR2 is SYDVKM in the germline V gene. This CDR3 region has 13 residues. V lost 2 bases to trimming and J lost 6 bases, with 8 bases between them. Time point specified: patch test 1, 2 weeks after DPC sensitization. Regarding treatment: therapeutic diphenylcyclopropenone sensitization with weekly scalp DPC. Blood sampling preceded each patch test application. This specimen consisted of whole blood, obtained in connection with sensitization to the hapten diphenylcyclopropenone (DPC). The sequence was obtained from a middle-aged woman with alopecia areata. Some clones in this sample may be carry-over from other donors' samples. V gene TRBV28 combines with J gene TRBJ1-5; no clear D. CDR3 nucleotide sequence: TGTGCCAGCAGTTTAAGCAGGATTCAGCCCCAGCATTTT. This gives the protein CASSLSRIQPQHF.